These 30 T cell receptor beta chains share one sample of origin, sequenced in a study of T cells after yellow fever vaccination. TCRdb re-called the 5' RACE reads through MiXCR, storing one row per CDR3 protein. This sample has about 230,000 distinct CDR3 sequences; approximately 6.8% occur once, and the top ten carry around 1.1%. Source: CD4+ T cells sorted from PBMCs, taken on the day of the yellow fever booster vaccination. Receptors were obtained from a man under 40 who received the YFV17D yellow fever vaccine.

This clonotype was recorded at least ten times. This chain uses TRBV20-1 with TRBJ2-1; possibly TRBD2 for D (6 bases). Trimming shortened V by 6 bases and J by 2 bases, and 14 bases separated the two germline ends. The CDR3 is made up of 14 amino acids. Germline-derived CDR1 and CDR2 are DFQATT and SNEGSKA (reference sequence). CDR3 nucleotides: TGCAGTGCCGTCCGACTAGGAACCTACAATGAGCAGTTCTTC. Translating it yields CSAVRLGTYNEQFF.

In its sample, this clonotype was seen a few times. CDR3: CASSPLISGELFF. In DNA form, the CDR3 reads TGTGCCAGCTCACCGTTAATCTCCGGGGAGCTGTTTTTT. This chain connects TRBV18 to TRBJ2-2; no firm D call. Germline loops: CDR1 KGHSH, CDR2 LQKENI. Trimming stripped 3 bases from V and 6 bases from J, with 8 bases between. The CDR3 is 13 amino acids. The full variable domain, in which reference TRBV18 and TRBJ2-2 provide the parts outside the CDR3, is NAGVMQNPRHLVRRRGQEARLRCSPMKGHSHVYWYRQLPEEGLKFMVYLQKENIIDESGMPKERFSAEFPKEGPSILRIQQVVRGDSAAYFCASSPLISGELFFGEGSRLTVL.

This clonotype was seen once. Possible read error: a much larger clone is one base away. This sequence joins TRBV20-1 and TRBJ1-6; D is perhaps TRBD1 (5 bases). This CDR3 region has 13 residues. V dropped 2 bases and J dropped 10 bases, with 12 bases sitting between them. The germline gives CDR1 DFQATT, CDR2 SNEGSKA (reference sequence). The CDR3 coding sequence is TGCAGTGCTAGACCCCAACAGGACTCACCCCTCCACTTT. Protein: CSARPQQDSPLHF.

This rearrangement joins TRBV20-1 to TRBJ2-7; D is unresolved. The CDR3 runs 15 residues. Deletions cut 3 bases from V and 2 bases from J, with 17 bases between. The germline V gene encodes CDR1 DFQATT and CDR2 SNEGSKA (reference sequence). The chain's CDR3 is CSASKADGIPYEQYF. As DNA, the CDR3 is TGCAGTGCTAGTAAGGCAGATGGGATCCCCTACGAGCAGTACTTC.

There are a few counts of this clonotype. This chain joins TRBV6-1 and TRBJ2-3; 8 nucleotides match TRBD2. The germline V gene has CDR1 MNHNS and CDR2 SASEGT. The trim removed 5 bases at V and 2 bases at J, leaving 3 bases unmatched. There are 14 residues in the CDR3. The CDR3 DNA reads TGTGCCAGCAGTAGAGCGGGGGTCACAGATACGCAGTATTTT. This translates into CASSRAGVTDTQYF.

This clonotype was observed a few times. The V and J genes are TRBV4-2 and TRBJ1-5; weak D call: TRBD1 (5 bases). V was clipped by 0 bases and J by 6 bases, with 12 bases between them. The CDR3 has 15 residues. Germline V gives CDR1 LGHNA, CDR2 YNFKEQ. CDR3: CASSQEDMYSQPQHF. DNA of the CDR3: TGTGCCAGCAGCCAAGAGGACATGTATAGTCAGCCCCAGCATTTT.

In its sample, this clonotype was seen many times. The rearrangement uses TRBV5-6 and TRBJ2-4, with D maybe TRBD2 (6 bases). Trimming took 4 bases from V and 1 from J, leaving 21 bases between them. CDR1 and CDR2 from the germline V gene are SGHDT and YYEEEE. The CDR3 is made up of 18 amino acids. CDR3 amino acids: CASSHRLGLGTAKNIQYF. CDR3 nucleotide sequence: TGTGCCAGCAGCCATCGCTTGGGACTCGGTACGGCCAAAAACATTCAGTACTTC. Full variable domain (remainder filled in from reference TRBV5-6 and TRBJ2-4): DAGVTQSPTHLIKTRGQQVTLRCSPKSGHDTVSWYQQALGQGPQFIFQYYEEEERQRGNFPDRFSGHQFPNYSSELNVNALLLGDSALYLCASSHRLGLGTAKNIQYFGAGTRLSVL.

V usage is TRBV20-1 and J usage is TRBJ2-2, with TRBD2 matching over 8 bases. V dropped 2 bases and J dropped 5; count of bases not matched to a gene: 4. Germline CDR1 DFQATT, CDR2 SNEGSKA (reference sequence). The CDR3 has 14 amino acids. The CDR3 sequence: CSARILADTGELFF. In DNA, the CDR3 is TGCAGTGCTAGAATACTAGCGGATACCGGGGAGCTGTTTTTT.

This clonotype was observed many times. The genes are TRBV7-6 and TRBJ2-5, with D possibly TRBD2 on 6 matching bases. Per the germline V gene, CDR1 is SGHVS and CDR2 is FNYEAQ. CDR3 size: 12 residues. The germline V and J ends were trimmed by 8 bases and 5 bases, with 12 bases remaining between them. DNA of the CDR3: TGTGCCAGCCGACTAGACGGGGAGACCCAGTACTTC. Amino acids: CASRLDGETQYF.

This clonotype was observed a handful of times. The V gene is TRBV5-6, the J gene TRBJ1-2; D may be TRBD1 (6 bases). Trimming removed 0 bases from V and 6 bases from J, with 15 bases in between. Germline CDR1 SGHDT, CDR2 YYEEEE. This CDR3 region has 15 residues. The DNA for the CDR3 is TGTGCCAGCAGCTTGGGAGGTAACAGGGTCGATGGCTACACCTTC. Protein: CASSLGGNRVDGYTF.

The V gene is TRBV9, the J gene TRBJ2-3; 10 bases fit TRBD2. J gave up 2 bases and V 4 bases, and 10 bases lay outside the gene matches. The germline V gene encodes CDR1 SGDLS and CDR2 YYNGEE. The CDR3 extends over 17 amino acids. CDR3 protein: CASSRSPGTSVTDTQYF. The CDR3 nucleotides are TGTGCCAGCAGCCGATCCCCCGGGACTAGCGTCACAGATACGCAGTATTTT.

The rearrangement uses TRBV27 and TRBJ2-6, with unresolved D. This CDR3 is 12 amino acids long. Trimming removed 9 bases at V and 0 bases at J, with 3 bases between. Germline CDR1 MNHEY, CDR2 SMNVEV (reference sequence). The CDR3 bases are TGTGCCAGTTTCTCTGGGGCCAACGTCCTGACTTTC. Encoded protein: CASFSGANVLTF.

This clonotype was seen repeatedly, ten times or more. This chain joins TRBV10-2 and TRBJ2-1; D not resolved. Germline CDR1 is WSHSY and CDR2 is SAAADI. Trimming removed 0 bases from V and 2 bases from J, with 14 bases in between. The CDR3 has 17 residues. The CDR3 DNA reads TGCGCCAGCAGTGAGTCTCGGCAGGCAACGGCCTACAATGAGCAGTTCTTC. This translates into CASSESRQATAYNEQFF.

The chain carries TRBV7-2 and TRBJ1-5, with 7 bases matching TRBD1. The CDR3 has 16 amino acids. Germline CDR1 is SGHTA and CDR2 is FQGNSA. The V segment lost 1 base and the J segment 2 bases; nucleotides outside the gene matches: 5. The CDR3 here is CASSLGRGLGNQPQHF. DNA of the CDR3: TGTGCCAGCAGCTTAGGTAGGGGGCTCGGCAATCAGCCCCAGCATTTT.

This clonotype was seen many times. The V gene is TRBV4-3, the J gene TRBJ1-5; D not resolved. CDR3 length: 14 amino acids. CDR1 and CDR2 from the germline V gene are LGHNA and YSLEER. V shed 4 bases and J shed 6 bases, with 13 bases lying between them. For the CDR3, the DNA is TGCGCCAGCAGCCGGGAAAGGGTGGGTCAGCCCCAGCATTTT. Translation: CASSRERVGQPQHF.

This clonotype was observed a few times. This sequence joins TRBV7-8 and TRBJ1-5, with a possible D match to TRBD1 (5 bases). The V gene lost 0 bases and the J gene lost 0 bases, with 6 bases spanning the gap. Looked up from germline, CDR1 is SGHVS and CDR2 is FQNEAQ. There are 15 residues in the CDR3. The CDR3 region is CASSLAGDSNQPQHF. For the CDR3, the DNA is TGTGCCAGCAGCTTAGCAGGGGATAGCAATCAGCCCCAGCATTTT.

J is TRBJ2-3 and V is TRBV20-1; the D is unclear. Looked up from germline, CDR1 is DFQATT and CDR2 is SNEGSKA (reference sequence). V lost 3 bases and J lost 2, with 15 bases in between. The CDR3 totals 15 residues. CDR3 region: CSASGPPFNTDTQYF. The CDR3 DNA sequence: TGCAGTGCTAGTGGCCCCCCTTTTAACACAGATACGCAGTATTTT.

The V gene is TRBV14, the J gene TRBJ2-7; the D is unclear. The CDR3 consists of 13 residues. The germline gives CDR1 SGHDN, CDR2 FVKESK. The V end was cut by 0 bases, the J end by 2 bases, with 5 bases between. CDR3 DNA sequence: TGTGCCAGCAGCCAAGACGCCGCCTACGAGCAGTACTTC. This encodes CASSQDAAYEQYF.

This clonotype was recorded a few times. This chain connects TRBV5-1 to TRBJ2-4, with D possibly being TRBD2 (6 bases). The ends were cut back, 4 bases at V and 0 bases at J, with 17 bases in the middle. The CDR3 length is 17 residues. Germline V lookup: CDR1 SGHRS, CDR2 YFSETQ. The CDR3 DNA follows: TGCGCCAGCAGCGGGGGGACCGGTGAAATAGCCAAAAACATTCAGTACTTC. Translated, it gives CASSGGTGEIAKNIQYF.

This clonotype was recorded many times. The rearrangement joins TRBV5-1 to TRBJ2-7; D is possibly TRBD2 (5 bases). Trimming took off 0 bases at V and 3 bases at J, with 10 bases between the two ends. CDR3 size: 14 residues. CDR1 SGHRS and CDR2 YFSETQ come from the germline V gene. CDR3 region: CASSLASFNYEQYF. The CDR3 DNA is TGCGCCAGCAGCTTGGCTAGCTTCAACTACGAGCAGTACTTC.

With regard to this clonotype: With a much larger clone just one base away, this may be a read error. The chain has TRBV5-1 and TRBJ2-2; possibly TRBD1 or TRBD2 for D (6 bases each). This CDR3 is 16 amino acids long. Germline CDR1 and CDR2: SGHRS and YFSETQ. The CDR3 protein is CASSPRGREGPGELVF. CDR3 nucleotide sequence: TGCGCCAGCAGCCCGCGGGGACGGGAAGGGCCAGGGGAGCTGGTTTTT. The full variable domain, in which reference TRBV5-1 and TRBJ2-2 provide the parts outside the CDR3, is KAGVTQTPRYLIKTRGQQVTLSCSPISGHRSVSWYQQTPGQGLQFLFEYFSETQRNKGNFPGRFSGRQFSNSRSEMNVSTLELGDSALYLCASSPRGREGPGELVFGEGSRLTVL.

This clonotype was counted at least ten times. The chain employs TRBV10-1 and TRBJ2-3; possibly TRBD2 for D (5 bases). The V end lost 5 bases, the J end lost 5 bases, and 11 bases lay between the germline ends. The CDR3 sequence is 13 residues long. From germline, CDR1 is WNHNN and CDR2 SYGVQD (reference sequence). CDR3 nucleotides: TGCGCCAGCAGTTTCGGACTTGGAGATACGCAGTATTTT. Its translation is CASSFGLGDTQYF.

This clonotype was seen ten or more times. The chain combines TRBV20-1 with TRBJ1-3; maybe TRBD1 (6 bases). The CDR3 is 15 amino acids. Germline CDR1 reads DFQATT; CDR2 reads SNEGSKA (reference sequence). V lost 5 bases and J 11 bases, leaving 25 bases between the germline ends. This chain's CDR3 is CSALRGALEGDAIYF. The CDR3 DNA is TGCAGTGCTCTAAGGGGGGCATTAGAAGGGGACGCCATATATTTT.

CDR3 bases: TGTGCCAGCAGCGCGCAATGGTGGGAGCAGTACTTC. Protein sequence: CASSAQWWEQYF. V is TRBV7-2 and J is TRBJ2-7; D not resolved. Germline values: CDR1 SGHTA, CDR2 FQGNSA. CDR3 size: 12 residues. V was pared by 5 bases and J by 7 bases, with 12 bases between. The full variable domain, in which reference TRBV7-2 and TRBJ2-7 provide the parts outside the CDR3, is GAGVSQSPSNKVTEKGKDVELRCDPISGHTALYWYRQSLGQGLEFLIYFQGNSAPDKSGLPSDRFSAERTGGSVSTLTIQRTQQEDSAVYLCASSAQWWEQYFGPGTRLTVT.

This clonotype has a count of ten or more. This chain connects TRBV18 to TRBJ2-5; D not certain. The CDR3 totals 14 residues. From germline, CDR1 is KGHSH and CDR2 LQKENI. Trimming removed 0 bases at V and 6 bases at J, with 11 bases between. The CDR3 DNA follows: TGTGCCAGCTCACCACCCCAGGCGAGCAAGACCCAGTACTTC. Translated: CASSPPQASKTQYF.

This clonotype has just a few counts. The CDR3 sequence: CASSRRGRQLAGVLDEQFF. DNA of the CDR3: TGTGCCAGCAGCCGCAGGGGGAGACAACTAGCGGGAGTATTGGATGAGCAGTTCTTC. The rearrangement joins TRBV7-8 to TRBJ2-1; 11 bases match TRBD2. CDR3 size: 19 residues. The germline V gene encodes CDR1 SGHVS and CDR2 FQNEAQ. V trimming: 5 bases; J trimming: 8 bases; junction bases outside the gene matches: 20.

The table lists this clonotype with many counts. The chain has TRBV5-1 and TRBJ2-2, with D tentatively TRBD1 (6 bases). CDR1 is SGHRS and CDR2 is YFSETQ in the germline V gene. V gave up 1 base and J gave up 6 bases, with 13 bases separating them. CDR3 length equals 15 residues. The CDR3 DNA is TGCGCCAGCAGCTTGAACAGGGAACCCCCCGGGGAGCTGTTTTTT. Translating gives CASSLNREPPGELFF.

A word on this clonotype: Germline is not matched at one junction end, which may reflect a read error. The rearrangement joins TRBV12-3 or TRBV12-4 to TRBJ2-3; 9 nucleotides match TRBD2. The CDR3 has 12 amino acids. Here the CDR3 DNA reads TGTGCCAGCAATTTAGCGGGAGCGGCGCAGTATTTT. Translation gives CASNLAGAAQYF.

This clonotype showed up many times. The genes are TRBV5-1 and TRBJ1-6; D perhaps matches TRBD1 (6 bases). CDR3 length equals 15 residues. The V and J ends lost 1 base and 5 bases respectively, with 10 bases between them. Germline lookup yields CDR1 SGHRS and CDR2 YFSETQ. CDR3: CASSLLGGDNSPLHF. CDR3 in DNA: TGCGCCAGCAGCTTGTTGGGGGGCGATAATTCACCCCTCCACTTT.

In its sample, this clonotype was seen many times. The chain has TRBV28 and TRBJ2-7; D is possibly TRBD2 (5 bases). V shed 1 base and J shed 9 bases, with 13 bases lying between them. CDR1 is MDHEN and CDR2 is SYDVKM in the germline V gene. The CDR3 sequence is 13 residues long. CDR3 amino acids: CASSLSGYQVQYF. Written as DNA, the CDR3 is TGTGCCAGCAGTTTATCGGGGTATCAGGTGCAGTACTTC.